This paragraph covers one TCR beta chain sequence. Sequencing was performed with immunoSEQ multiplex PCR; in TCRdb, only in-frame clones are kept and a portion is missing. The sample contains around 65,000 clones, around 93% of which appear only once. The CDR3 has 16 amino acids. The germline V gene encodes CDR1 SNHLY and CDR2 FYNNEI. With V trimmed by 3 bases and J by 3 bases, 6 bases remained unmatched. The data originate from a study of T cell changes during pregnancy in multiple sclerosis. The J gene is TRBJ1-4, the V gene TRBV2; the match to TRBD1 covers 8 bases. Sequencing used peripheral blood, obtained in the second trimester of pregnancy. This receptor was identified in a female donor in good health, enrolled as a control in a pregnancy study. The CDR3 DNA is TGTGCCAGCAGTGACAGGGGGCAAGTAGCTAATGAAAAACTGTTTTTT. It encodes CASSDRGQVANEKLFF. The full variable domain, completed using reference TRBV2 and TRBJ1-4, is EPEVTQTPSHQVTQMGQEVILRCVPISNHLYFYWYRQILGQKVEFLVSFYNNEISEKSEIFDDQFSVERPDGSNFTLKIRSTKLEDSAMYFCASSDRGQVANEKLFFGSGTQLSVL.